This T cell receptor (beta chain) was recovered during a study of beta chain features in type 1 diabetes. This clone was detected only a few times. Its antigen is unidentified. Expressed TCRB transcripts got sequenced, as all isolated RNA was reverse transcribed. An average of about 3.57 million reads was obtained for naive, central memory and regulatory T cell samples. Assay: immunoSEQ multiplex PCR; the TCRdb copy retains only in-frame clones and omits some. This table has about 650,000 clones, 9.5% to 15% appearing once. CDR3 length: 13 residues. Germline CDR1 SEHNR, CDR2 FQNEAQ (reference sequence). Trimming removed 2 bases from V and 15 bases from J, with 17 bases in between. Study-wide findings and caveats: For Type 1 diabetes patients, all four CD4+ subsets carried TCRB CDR3s that were moderately but significantly shorter.

A single heparinised blood sample, averaging approximately 0.12 L, was obtained per donor. By way of CD45RO/CCR7/CD25/CD127/CD95/CD27, the CD4+ regulatory, stem cell-like memory, central memory and naive cells were sorted. The sequence came from a man between 25 and 39 years old with type 1 diabetes. Sequenced input: naive CD4+ T cells from blood. The V gene is TRBV7-9, the J gene TRBJ2-1; D is perhaps TRBD2 (5 bases). The CDR3 DNA sequence: TGTGCCAGCAGCTTAACGGGGTACTACGATTTGTTCTTC. Encoded protein: CASSLTGYYDLFF.